Each of the 23 T cell receptor beta chains below was sequenced from the same sample in a study of tumor-infiltrating lymphocytes in primary liver carcinoma. The source of the blood RNA was unsorted whole blood, and germline DNA was extracted as well. cDNA specific to TCR beta was made from roughly 500 ng of total RNA, with a constant-region primer employed for priming. TCR beta libraries came from three nested multiplex PCR rounds using slightly modified ARM-PCR. Forward primers for TRBV1-TRBV30 and a C-beta reverse primer served the first two PCR rounds, at approximately 10 cycles each. Each CDR3 protein gets one entry after TCRdb re-called the multiplex PCR reads with MiXCR. The sample includes more than 150,000 distinct CDR3 sequences, about 60% of them seen just once. Source material: peripheral blood. These receptor sequences come from a man aged 35 to 55 with primary liver carcinoma and hepatitis B virus infection.

This clonotype was seen a single time. The gene calls are TRBV11-2 and TRBJ1-4; 9 bases are a match to TRBD1. CDR3 length equals 15 residues. After removal of 7 bases from V and 6 bases from J, the junction contained 9 bases not matched to a gene. Germline-derived CDR1 and CDR2 are SGHAT and FQNNGV. The CDR3 protein is CASILDRGGDEKLFF. The CDR3 DNA reads as TGTGCCAGCATCCTGGACAGGGGTGGGGATGAAAAACTGTTTTTT.

The chain joins TRBV11-2 to TRBJ2-6; a possible D gene is TRBD2 (5 bases). This CDR3 contains 15 residues. The germline V gene has CDR1 SGHAT and CDR2 FQNNGV. The CDR3 sequence is CGSSNGLSGANVLTF. In DNA form, the CDR3 reads TGTGGTAGCAGCAATGGACTCTCTGGGGCCAACGTCCTGACTTTC.

This clonotype showed up just a few times. This may arise from a read error, as a much more abundant clone is one base away. The chain combines TRBV11-2 with TRBJ1-2; no definite D call. Per the germline V gene, CDR1 is SGHAT and CDR2 is FQNNGV. The CDR3 runs to 14 residues. This CDR3 is CASSASVANYGYIF. The CDR3 DNA sequence: TGTGCCAGCAGCGCCTCGGTTGCTAACTATGGCTACATCTTC.

A remark on this clonotype: This may come from a read error, since a much larger clone is one base off. The chain uses TRBV6-2 or TRBV6-3 and TRBJ2-6, with 8 bases identical to TRBD2. The V gene's germline CDR1 is MNHEY and CDR2 SVGEGT. This CDR3 contains 13 residues. DNA for the CDR3: TGTACCAGCTGTCGGGGGGGAACCAACGTCCTGACTTTC. Protein: CTSCRGGTNVLTF.

This clonotype was counted between two and nine times. DNA of the CDR3: TGTGCCAGCGCGAGCCTCTCCTACGAGCAGTACTTC. Its translation is CASASLSYEQYF. The gene calls are TRBV5-6 and TRBJ2-7, with D unresolved. Germline loops: CDR1 SGHDT, CDR2 YYEEEE. The CDR3 extends over 12 amino acids. The germline V and J ends were trimmed by 7 bases and 0 bases, with 8 bases remaining between them.

This clonotype was counted once. One end of the junction does not line up with germline, which may come from a read error. The V and J genes are TRBV11-2 and TRBJ2-1; D is ambiguous. CDR1 SGHAT and CDR2 FQNNGV come from the germline V gene. The CDR3 totals 14 residues. DNA for the CDR3: TGTGCCGGCAGCTTCGTAGCCTCCTACAATGAGCAGTTCTTC. Protein sequence: CAGSFVASYNEQFF.

This clonotype was observed a handful of times. The J gene is TRBJ2-4, the V gene TRBV4-1; unclear D gene. V lost 6 bases, J lost 5 bases, and 17 bases lay in between. The CDR3 extends over 15 amino acids. CDR1 MGHRA and CDR2 YSYEKL come from the germline V gene. CDR3 nucleotide sequence: TGCGCCAGCAGTCCAAGGTACGCGTTGGAAAACATTCAGTACTTC. Translating it yields CASSPRYALENIQYF.

The rearrangement joins TRBV12-3 or TRBV12-4 to TRBJ1-2; the D gene is possibly TRBD1 (5 bases). Deletions cut 7 bases from V and 4 bases from J, with 16 bases between. The CDR3 is 14 amino acids. CDR3 region: CASILEGGAYGYTF. The CDR3 coding sequence is TGTGCCAGCATCCTGGAAGGAGGGGCCTATGGCTACACCTTC.

In regard to this clonotype: One end of the junction does not line up with germline, which may come from a read error. The J gene is TRBJ2-3, the V gene TRBV4-1; the D is unclear. Germline assignment: CDR1 MGHRA and CDR2 YSYEKL. The CDR3 extends over 14 amino acids. In nucleotides, the CDR3 is TGCGCCAGCAGCTACCGTCAAGCCACAGATAGGCAGTATTTT. Its translation: CASSYRQATDRQYF.

This clonotype was recorded a few times. The chain recombines TRBV7-8 with TRBJ2-7, with no clear D. The CDR3 runs 12 residues. The V end was cut by 5 bases, the J end by 6 bases, with 11 bases between. The germline CDR1 and CDR2 sequences are SGHVS and FQNEAQ. CDR3 in DNA: TGTGCCAGCAGCCCGAGTTCGTCCGAGCAGTACTTC. Its protein product is CASSPSSSEQYF. The full variable domain, with the rest looked up from reference TRBV7-8 and TRBJ2-7, is GAGVSQSPRYKVAKRGQDVALRCDPISGHVSLFWYQQALGQGPEFLTYFQNEAQLDKSGLPSDRFFAERPEGSVSTLKIQRTQQEDSAVYLCASSPSSSEQYFGPGTRLTVT.

In the case of this clonotype: At one end the junction does not follow the germline gene, possibly because of a read error. The chain couples TRBV4-1 to TRBJ1-4; D is possibly TRBD1 (6 bases). CDR1 and CDR2 (germline): MGHRA, YSYEKL. The CDR3 sequence is 16 residues long. CDR3: CASSRQQGATNDKLFF. CDR3 DNA sequence: TGCGCCAGCAGCCGCCAACAGGGTGCAACTAATGACAAACTGTTTTTC.

As for this clonotype: A much bigger clone sits one base away, suggesting this may be a read error. CDR3 DNA: TGTGCCAGCAGCTTTGTGGTGACCGGGGAGATGTTTTTT. Residues: CASSFVVTGEMFF. The chain links TRBV11-2 to TRBJ2-2; TRBD2 might be the D (5 bases). This CDR3 comprises 13 residues. Germline V gene data show CDR1 as SGHAT and CDR2 as FQNNGV.

The rearrangement links TRBV4-1 to TRBJ2-7; TRBD1 agrees at 7 bases. Trimming at V came to 4 bases and at J to 6 bases, leaving 9 bases not matched to a gene. The CDR3 has 14 amino acids. Germline V lookup: CDR1 MGHRA, CDR2 YSYEKL. Written as DNA, the CDR3 is TGCGCCAGCAGCCGGGAATTACAGGGGACCGAGCAGTACTTC. The encoded protein is CASSRELQGTEQYF.

Concerning this clonotype itself: At one end the junction does not follow the germline gene, possibly because of a read error. The V and J genes are TRBV6-5 and TRBJ2-3, with D perhaps matching TRBD1 or TRBD2 (7 bases each). Germline assignment: CDR1 MNHEY and CDR2 SVGAGI. The CDR3 extends over 13 amino acids. The CDR3 protein is CASQGGVGDMQYF. For the CDR3, the DNA is TGTGCCAGCCAGGGGGGGGTTGGAGATATGCAGTATTTT.

Ten or more counts support this clonotype. The rearrangement links TRBV11-1 to TRBJ2-7; D remains ambiguous. Trimming cost V 2 bases and J 2 bases, with 7 bases left between them. This CDR3 contains 13 residues. Germline values: CDR1 SGHAT, CDR2 FQDESV (reference sequence). DNA for the CDR3: TGTGCCAGCAGCTTATCGGGCACCTACGAGCAGTACTTC. It specifies CASSLSGTYEQYF.

The chain is built from TRBV6-1 and TRBJ2-6; 7 bases are shared with TRBD1. The CDR3 consists of 17 residues. In germline, CDR1 is MNHNS, CDR2 SASEGT. Losses at the gene ends were 5 bases for V and 4 bases for J; bases not matched to a gene: 11. DNA of the CDR3: TGTGCCAGCAGTCCTCGGACAGGCAACGCGGGGGCCAACGTCCTGACTTTC. It encodes CASSPRTGNAGANVLTF.

The chain uses TRBV12-5 and TRBJ2-1, with D possibly being TRBD1 (6 bases). Germline V gene lookup returns CDR1 LGHNT and CDR2 FRNRAP. V lost 7 bases to trimming and J lost 9 bases, with 22 bases between them. The CDR3 contains 15 residues. Here the CDR3 reads CASAAEITGHGEQFF. DNA of the CDR3: TGTGCTAGTGCCGCTGAAATTACAGGGCATGGTGAGCAGTTCTTC.

This clonotype has only one observation. A much bigger clone sits one base away, suggesting this may be a read error. The rearrangement uses TRBV11-2 and TRBJ1-2; unclear D gene. CDR3 length: 14 amino acids. With 7 bases removed from V and 10 bases from J, the gap between germline ends came to 22 bases. Looked up from germline, CDR1 is SGHAT and CDR2 is FQNNGV. The CDR3 spells CASNPRGGKDDYTF. The CDR3 bases are TGTGCCAGCAACCCTCGGGGAGGGAAAGACGACTACACCTTC.

The rearrangement uses TRBV1 and TRBJ2-3; the table's D call, TRBD2, has no DNA check behind it. TRBV1 is described as a pseudogene. The CDR3 covers 19 residues. As DNA, the CDR3 is TGCAGCAGCAGCCAAGACATCAAGCGGGAGCCGCTTTTCACAGATACGCAGTATTTT. Its protein is CSSSQDIKREPLFTDTQYF.

This clonotype was seen more than once but under ten times. V gene TRBV6-1 combines with J gene TRBJ2-1; D is uncertain. The CDR3 is 13 residues long. V was clipped by 2 bases and J by 3 bases, with 5 bases between them. Germline V gene lookup returns CDR1 MNHNS and CDR2 SASEGT. The CDR3 DNA follows: TGTGCCAGCAGTGAACAGCTCTACAATGAGCAGTTCTTC. The encoded protein is CASSEQLYNEQFF.

This clonotype was counted a few times. This rearrangement joins TRBV12-3 or TRBV12-4 to TRBJ1-2; possible D gene TRBD1, 6 bases. The CDR3 runs to 11 residues. Trimming left V 6 bases short and J 9 bases short, with 11 bases between. CDR3 bases: TGTGCCAGCAGCTCCGGGGACAGCTACACCTTC. Translated, it gives CASSSGDSYTF.

Worth noting for this clonotype: This may come from a read error, since a much larger clone is one base off. The chain uses TRBV6-5 and TRBJ1-1, with D perhaps matching TRBD1 (5 bases). Trimming removed 2 bases from V and 1 base from J, with 8 bases in between. Germline loops: CDR1 MNHEY, CDR2 SVGAGI. The CDR3 totals 14 residues. CDR3 residues: CASSYSGANTEAFF. The CDR3 DNA reads TGTGCCAGCAGTTACAGTGGGGCGAACACTGAAGCTTTCTTT.

This clonotype has more than one count but fewer than ten. The chain is built from TRBV29-1 and TRBJ2-3; TRBD2 agrees at 11 bases. V lost 0 bases to trimming and J lost 3 bases; unmatched junction nucleotides: 5. The CDR3 has 16 amino acids. Germline V gene data show CDR1 as SQVTM and CDR2 as ANQGSEA. The CDR3 spells CSVEDWSSGGTDTQYF. The CDR3 DNA is TGCAGCGTTGAAGATTGGTCTAGCGGGGGGACAGATACGCAGTATTTT.